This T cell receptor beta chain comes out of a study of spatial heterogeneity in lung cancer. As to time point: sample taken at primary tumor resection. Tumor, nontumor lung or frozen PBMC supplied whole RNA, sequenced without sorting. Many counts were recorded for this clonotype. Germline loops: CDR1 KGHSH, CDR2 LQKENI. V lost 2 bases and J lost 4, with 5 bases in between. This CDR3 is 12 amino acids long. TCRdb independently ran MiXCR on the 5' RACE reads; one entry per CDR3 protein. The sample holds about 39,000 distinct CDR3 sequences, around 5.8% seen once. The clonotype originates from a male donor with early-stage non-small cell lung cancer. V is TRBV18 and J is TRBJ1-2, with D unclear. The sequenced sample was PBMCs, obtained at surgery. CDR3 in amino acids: CASSPGIYGYTF. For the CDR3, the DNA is TGTGCCAGCTCACCAGGTATCTATGGCTACACCTTC.